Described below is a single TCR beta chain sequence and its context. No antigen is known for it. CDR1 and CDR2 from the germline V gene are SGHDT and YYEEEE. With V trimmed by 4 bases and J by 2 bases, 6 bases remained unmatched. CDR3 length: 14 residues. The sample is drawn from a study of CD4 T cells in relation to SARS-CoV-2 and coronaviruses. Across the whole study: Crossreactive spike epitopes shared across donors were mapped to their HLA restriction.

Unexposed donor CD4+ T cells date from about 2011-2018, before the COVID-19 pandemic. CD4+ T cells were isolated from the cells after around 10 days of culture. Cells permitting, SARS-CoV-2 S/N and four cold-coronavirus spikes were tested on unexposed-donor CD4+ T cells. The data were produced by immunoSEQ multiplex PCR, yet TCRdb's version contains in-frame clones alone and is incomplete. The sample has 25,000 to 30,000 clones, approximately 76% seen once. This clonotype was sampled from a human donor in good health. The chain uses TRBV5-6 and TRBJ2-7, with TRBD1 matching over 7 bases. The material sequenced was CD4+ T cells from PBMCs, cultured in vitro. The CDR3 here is CASSPDRRAYEQYF. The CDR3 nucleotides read TGTGCCAGCAGCCCGGACAGGAGAGCCTACGAGCAGTACTTC.